The subject of this entry is one T cell receptor beta chain. Methods used by the authors: Reference gene primer amplification yielded estimated nucleated cell counts. TCRdb's table, derived via immunoSEQ multiplex PCR, lists solely in-frame clones and lacks some. V and J calls and clone size are copied from that table; D and trimming were computed from the DNA. The profile shows 150,000 or so clones, about nine tenths of them singletons. These data originate in a study of blood T cell repertoires in COVID-19. Study background: Spain, Italy and the United States supplied samples that represented acute and convalescent COVID-19. PBMCs, B-cell-depleted T cells, or T cells provided the cDNA or gDNA that made up the material.

The cohort comprised adults aged roughly 18 to 100 years residing in approximately 25 US areas. The trim removed 5 bases at V and 4 bases at J, leaving 7 bases unmatched. This CDR3 has 15 amino acids. CDR1 is SGHVS, CDR2 FQNEAQ, per germline. V gene TRBV7-8 combines with J gene TRBJ2-5; 10 bases match TRBD1. The sequenced sample consisted of PBMCs or T cells enriched from blood (not recorded which). This clonotype was sampled from a middle-aged woman who had been exposed to COVID-19. The CDR3 DNA sequence: TGTGCCAGCAGCCCGGGACAGGGGTGGGTAGAGACCCAGTACTTC. This gives the protein CASSPGQGWVETQYF.